This T cell receptor (beta chain) was found in a study of cytomegalovirus exposure and HLA in healthy donors. Comments on this clone: Its antigen is not known.

This CDR3 has 17 residues. V lost 3 bases, J lost 5 bases, and 14 bases stayed unmatched. CDR1 and CDR2 from the germline V gene are SGHKS and YYEKEE (reference sequence). Findings and caveats of the study: In a later analysis, V- and J-gene trimming of beta chains associated with a DCLRE1C missense variant, replicated independently. A later analysis reportedly identified an Asian-associated ancestry cluster as carrying fewer N-insertions than the roughly 600-donor mean. Per a prior analysis, the majority of TCR beta V segments were productive roughly 87% or roughly 30% of the time.

PCR amplification relied on 60 Vbeta primers (plus 13 Jbeta primers). Method: immunoSEQ multiplex PCR; TCRdb's copy keeps in-frame clones and lacks some. The sample gives 80,000 to 100,000 clones, approximately 80% of which show up once; around 3.5% is in the top ten. The receptor comes from a middle-aged man in good health and CMV-seronegative. The sample consisted of PBMCs. The chain combines TRBV5-5 with TRBJ1-5; TRBD1 agrees at 7 bases. The CDR3 spells CASSWTPRTGRDQPQHF. The CDR3, as DNA: TGTGCCAGCAGCTGGACGCCGCGGACAGGCCGAGATCAGCCCCAGCATTTT.